The sequence of this T cell receptor beta chain was determined in a study of blood T cell repertoires in COVID-19. Study-level background: Specimens from acute and convalescent COVID-19 originated in the United States, Italy and Spain.

Germline V gene lookup returns CDR1 SGHNT and CDR2 YYREEE (reference sequence). With 4 bases clipped from V and 5 bases from J, the junction kept 6 bases outside the gene matches. This CDR3 has 16 residues. Original processing notes: From reference gene primer amplification, estimates of nucleated cell counts were derived. Measured with immunoSEQ multiplex PCR; TCRdb has only the in-frame clones, and not every one. V, J and clone size are taken as reported in that table, and D and trimming were inferred from the DNA itself. The sample shows 150,000 to 200,000 clones, 60% to 85% of them seen only once.

The clonotype was recovered from a man aged 55 to 69 with active or convalescent COVID-19. The chain recombines TRBV5-4 with TRBJ2-3; 14 bases fit TRBD2. The sequenced sample was peripheral blood. CDR3 loop: CASSPRLAGGIDTQYF. DNA of the CDR3: TGTGCCAGCAGCCCGAGACTAGCGGGAGGGATAGATACGCAGTATTTT.